Sequencing of this TCR beta chain was carried out in a study of vaccination and CD4 T cells after COVID-19. The Oncomine TCR Beta short-read assay sequenced DNA from cultured CD4+ T cells. TCRdb re-called the PCR reads through MiXCR, storing one row per CDR3 protein. The table lists roughly 20,000 distinct CDR3 sequences, about 61% of them singletons, with about 10% in the top ten. The treatment is: approximately nine-day PBMC culture with coronavirus spike peptide pools or control peptides (ViraFEST assay). After being plated at over 1.5 million per well, PBMCs were cultured with roughly 9.5 IU/ml IL-2 and approximately 10 ug/ml peptide pools. Concerning this clonotype itself: Its specificity is not known. One end of the junction varies from germline; a read error may be responsible.

CDR1 and CDR2 (germline): LNHDA, SQIVND (reference sequence). The CDR3 sequence is 14 residues long. This receptor was taken from a human donor who had recovered from COVID-19. Sequencing was performed on CD4+ T cells from blood, cultured in vitro. This chain uses TRBV19 with TRBJ1-1, with 10 bases identical to TRBD1. The DNA for the CDR3 is TGTGCCAGTAGTACGGGACAGGGGAACACTGAAGCTGTCTTT. This translates into CASSTGQGNTEAVF.